This T cell receptor (beta chain) was profiled in a study of cytomegalovirus exposure and HLA in healthy donors. Study findings and constraints: When analyzed later, a missense DCLRE1C variant was found to be linked to TCR beta V- and J-gene trimming. For most subjects, TCR beta sequences were reported to predict HLA-A and HLA-B alleles with accuracy. Excluded: some indistinguishable V segments such as TRBV6-2 and TRBV6-3. The listing of 150 to 200 TCR beta chains classed them as cytomegalovirus-associated.

A note on this clone: Its antigen is not known.

In the PCR, 60 Vbeta and 13 Jbeta primers were used. Using immunoSEQ multiplex PCR, the repertoire was profiled, and TCRdb retains in-frame clones only, with some absent. The profile shows about 300,000 clones, just over 85% of them singletons. Germline assignment: CDR1 SGHVS and CDR2 FQNEAQ. The CDR3 loop spans 14 amino acids. V lost 6 bases, J lost 6 bases, and 8 bases stayed unmatched. Sequencing input: PBMCs. This sequence originates from a middle-aged man in good health and CMV-seropositive. V usage is TRBV7-8 and J usage is TRBJ2-3; 8 bases map to TRBD1. CDR3 nucleotide sequence: TGTGCCAGCAGGGACAGGGTCCGTTTCGATACGCAGTATTTT. Protein sequence: CASRDRVRFDTQYF.